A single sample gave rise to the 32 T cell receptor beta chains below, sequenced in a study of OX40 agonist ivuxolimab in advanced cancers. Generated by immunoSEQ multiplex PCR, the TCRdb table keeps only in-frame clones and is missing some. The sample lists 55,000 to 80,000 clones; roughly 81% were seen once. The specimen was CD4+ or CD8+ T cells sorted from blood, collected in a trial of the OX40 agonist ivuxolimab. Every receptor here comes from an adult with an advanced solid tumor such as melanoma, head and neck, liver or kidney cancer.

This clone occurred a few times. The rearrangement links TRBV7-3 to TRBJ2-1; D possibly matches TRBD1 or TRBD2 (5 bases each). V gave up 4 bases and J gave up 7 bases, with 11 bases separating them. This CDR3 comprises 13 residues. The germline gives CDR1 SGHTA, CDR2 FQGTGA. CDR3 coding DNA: TGTGCCAGCAGCTCCGGGACGCGGAATGAGCAGTTCTTC. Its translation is CASSSGTRNEQFF. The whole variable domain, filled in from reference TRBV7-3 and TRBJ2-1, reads GAGVSQTPSNKVTEKGKYVELRCDPISGHTALYWYRQSLGQGPEFLIYFQGTGAADDSGLPNDRFFAVRPEGSVSTLKIQRTERGDSAVYLCASSSGTRNEQFFGPGTRLTVL.

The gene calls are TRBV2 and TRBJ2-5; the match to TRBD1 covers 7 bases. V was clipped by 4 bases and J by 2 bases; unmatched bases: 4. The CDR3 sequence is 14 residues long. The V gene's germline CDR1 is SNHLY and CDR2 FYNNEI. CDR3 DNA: TGTGCCAGCAGTGGCGGACAGGCACAAGAGACCCAGTACTTC. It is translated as CASSGGQAQETQYF.

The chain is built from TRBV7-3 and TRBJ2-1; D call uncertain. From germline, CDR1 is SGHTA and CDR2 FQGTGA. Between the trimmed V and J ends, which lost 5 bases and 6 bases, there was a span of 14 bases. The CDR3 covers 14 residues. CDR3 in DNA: TGTGCCAGCAGCCCTGAAGGGCGGAGCAATGAGCAGTTCTTC. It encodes CASSPEGRSNEQFF.

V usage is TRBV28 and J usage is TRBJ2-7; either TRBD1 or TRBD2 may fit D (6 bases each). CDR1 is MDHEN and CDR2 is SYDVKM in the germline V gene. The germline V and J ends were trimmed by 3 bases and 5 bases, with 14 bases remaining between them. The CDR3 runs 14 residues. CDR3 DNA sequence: TGTGCCAGCAGTTTTCTAAGGGGGAGGCACGAGCAGTACTTC. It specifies CASSFLRGRHEQYF.

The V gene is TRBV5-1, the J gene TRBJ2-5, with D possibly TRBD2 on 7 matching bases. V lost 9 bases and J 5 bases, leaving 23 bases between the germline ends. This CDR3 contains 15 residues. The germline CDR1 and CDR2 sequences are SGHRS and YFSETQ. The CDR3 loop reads CATARGAIDGETQYF. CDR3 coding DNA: TGCGCCACCGCTCGGGGGGCTATCGATGGGGAGACCCAGTACTTC.

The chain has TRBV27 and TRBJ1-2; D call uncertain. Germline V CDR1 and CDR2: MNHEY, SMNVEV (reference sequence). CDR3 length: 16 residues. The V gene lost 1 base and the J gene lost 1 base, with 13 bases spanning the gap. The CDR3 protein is CASSLYPDPLNYGYTF. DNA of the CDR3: TGTGCCAGCAGTTTATACCCCGACCCTCTTAACTATGGCTACACCTTC.

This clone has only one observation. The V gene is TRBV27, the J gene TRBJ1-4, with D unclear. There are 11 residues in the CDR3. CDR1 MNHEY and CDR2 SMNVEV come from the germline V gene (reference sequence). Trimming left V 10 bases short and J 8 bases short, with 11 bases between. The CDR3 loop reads CANPLEEKLFF. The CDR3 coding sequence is TGTGCCAACCCCTTGGAGGAAAAACTGTTTTTT. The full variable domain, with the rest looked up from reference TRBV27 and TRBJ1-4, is EAQVTQNPRYLITVTGKKLTVTCSQNMNHEYMSWYRQDPGLGLRQIYYSMNVEVTDKGDVPEGYKVSRKEKRNFPLILESPSPNQTSLYFCANPLEEKLFFGSGTQLSVL.

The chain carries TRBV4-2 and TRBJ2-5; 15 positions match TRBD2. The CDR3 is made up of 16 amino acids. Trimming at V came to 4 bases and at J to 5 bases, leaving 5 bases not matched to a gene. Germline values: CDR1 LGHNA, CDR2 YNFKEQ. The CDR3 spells CASSPGLAGGAETQYF. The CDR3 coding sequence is TGTGCCAGCAGCCCCGGACTAGCGGGGGGGGCGGAGACCCAGTACTTC.

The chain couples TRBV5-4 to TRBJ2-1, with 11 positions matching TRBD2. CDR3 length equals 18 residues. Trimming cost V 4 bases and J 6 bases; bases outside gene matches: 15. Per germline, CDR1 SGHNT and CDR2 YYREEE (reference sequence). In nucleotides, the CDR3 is TGTGCCAGCAGCGGAGGACGAACTAGCGGGAGAATTATCAATGAGCAGTTCTTC. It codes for CASSGGRTSGRIINEQFF.

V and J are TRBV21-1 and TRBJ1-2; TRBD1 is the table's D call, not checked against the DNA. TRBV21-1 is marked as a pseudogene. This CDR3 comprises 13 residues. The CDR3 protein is CASSKERGLTYTF. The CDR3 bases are TGTGCCAGCAGCAAAGAAAGGGGGTTGACCTACACCTTC.

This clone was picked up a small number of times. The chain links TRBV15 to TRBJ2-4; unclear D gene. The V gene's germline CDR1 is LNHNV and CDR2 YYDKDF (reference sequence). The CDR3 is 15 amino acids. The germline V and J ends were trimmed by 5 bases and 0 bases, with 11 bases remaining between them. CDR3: CATSVDGLAKNIQYF. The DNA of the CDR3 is TGTGCCACCAGCGTAGACGGCCTAGCCAAAAACATTCAGTACTTC.

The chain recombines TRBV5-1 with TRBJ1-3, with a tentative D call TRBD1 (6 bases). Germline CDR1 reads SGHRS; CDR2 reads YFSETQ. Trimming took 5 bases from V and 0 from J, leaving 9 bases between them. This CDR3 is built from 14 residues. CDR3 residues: CASRMDSSGNTIYF. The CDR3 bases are TGCGCCAGCAGGATGGACAGCTCTGGAAACACCATATATTTT.

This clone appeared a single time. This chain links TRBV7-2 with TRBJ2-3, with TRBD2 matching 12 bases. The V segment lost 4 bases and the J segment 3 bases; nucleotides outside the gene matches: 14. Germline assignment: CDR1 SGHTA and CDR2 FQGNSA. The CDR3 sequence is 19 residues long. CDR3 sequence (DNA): TGTGCCAGCAGCTCTTTTAGCGCTAGCGGGAGGGGGGTGACAGATACGCAGTATTTT. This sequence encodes CASSSFSASGRGVTDTQYF.

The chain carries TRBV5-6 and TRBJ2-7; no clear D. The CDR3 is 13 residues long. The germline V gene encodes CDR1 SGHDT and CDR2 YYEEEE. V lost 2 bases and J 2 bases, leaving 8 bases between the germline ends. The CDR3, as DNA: TGTGCCAGCAGCTTAAAGGCGGCCTACGAGCAGTACTTC. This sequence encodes CASSLKAAYEQYF.

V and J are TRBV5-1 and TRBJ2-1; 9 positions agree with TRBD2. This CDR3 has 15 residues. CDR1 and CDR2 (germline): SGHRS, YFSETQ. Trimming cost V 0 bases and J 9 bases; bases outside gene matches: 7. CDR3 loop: CASSLELAGEVEQFF. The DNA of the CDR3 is TGCGCCAGCAGCTTGGAATTAGCGGGAGAGGTTGAGCAGTTCTTC.

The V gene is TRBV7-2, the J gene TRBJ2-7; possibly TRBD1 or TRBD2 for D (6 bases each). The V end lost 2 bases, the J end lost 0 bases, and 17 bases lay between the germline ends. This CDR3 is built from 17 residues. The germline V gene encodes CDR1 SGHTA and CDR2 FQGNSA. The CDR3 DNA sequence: TGTGCCAGCAGCTTAAAGGGGGGCGGAGGGAGCTCCTACGAGCAGTACTTC. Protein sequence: CASSLKGGGGSSYEQYF.

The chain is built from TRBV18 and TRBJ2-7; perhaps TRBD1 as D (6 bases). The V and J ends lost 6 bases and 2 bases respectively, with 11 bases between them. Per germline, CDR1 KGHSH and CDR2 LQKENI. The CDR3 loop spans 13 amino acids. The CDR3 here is CASSRDKTYEQYF. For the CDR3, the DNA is TGTGCCAGCTCCCGGGACAAAACCTACGAGCAGTACTTC.

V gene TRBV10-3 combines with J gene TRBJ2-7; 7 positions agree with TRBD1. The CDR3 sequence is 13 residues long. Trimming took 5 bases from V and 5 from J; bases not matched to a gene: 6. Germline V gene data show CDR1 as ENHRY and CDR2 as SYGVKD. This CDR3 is CAISRDRVNEQYF. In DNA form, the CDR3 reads TGTGCCATCAGTAGAGACAGGGTTAACGAGCAGTACTTC.

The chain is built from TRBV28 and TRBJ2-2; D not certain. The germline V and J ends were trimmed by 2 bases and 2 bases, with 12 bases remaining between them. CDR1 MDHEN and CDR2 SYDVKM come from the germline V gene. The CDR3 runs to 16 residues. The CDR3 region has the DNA TGTGCCAGCAGTTTACCCATTTCAACCAACACCGGGGAGCTGTTTTTT. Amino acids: CASSLPISTNTGELFF.

CDR3 sequence reads: CAISEGTSGSYEQYF. In DNA, the CDR3 is TGTGCCATCAGTGAGGGGACTAGCGGCTCCTACGAGCAGTACTTC. The chain employs TRBV10-3 and TRBJ2-7; 11 nucleotides match TRBD2. Germline-derived CDR1 and CDR2 are ENHRY and SYGVKD. V was clipped by 2 bases and J by 0 bases; unmatched bases: 0. CDR3 size: 15 residues.

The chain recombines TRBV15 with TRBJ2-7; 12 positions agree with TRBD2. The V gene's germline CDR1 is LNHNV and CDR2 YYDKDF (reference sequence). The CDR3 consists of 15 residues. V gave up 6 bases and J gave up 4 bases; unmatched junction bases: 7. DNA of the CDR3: TGTGCCACCAGTATACAGACTAGCGGGGGTTACGAGCAGTACTTC. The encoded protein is CATSIQTSGGYEQYF.

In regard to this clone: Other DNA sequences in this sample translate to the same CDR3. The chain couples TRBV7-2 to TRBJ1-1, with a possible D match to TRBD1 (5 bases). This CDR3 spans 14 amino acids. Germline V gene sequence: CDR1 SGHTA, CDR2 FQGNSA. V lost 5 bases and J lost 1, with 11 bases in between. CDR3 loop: CASSLGTANTEAFF. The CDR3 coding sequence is TGTGCCAGCAGCCTAGGGACGGCGAACACTGAAGCTTTCTTT.

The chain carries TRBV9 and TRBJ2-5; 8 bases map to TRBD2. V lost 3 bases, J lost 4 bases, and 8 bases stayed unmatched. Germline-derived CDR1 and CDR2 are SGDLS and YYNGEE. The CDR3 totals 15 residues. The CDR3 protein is CASSERTGLGETQYF. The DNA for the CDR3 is TGTGCCAGCAGCGAGCGGACGGGACTAGGAGAGACCCAGTACTTC.

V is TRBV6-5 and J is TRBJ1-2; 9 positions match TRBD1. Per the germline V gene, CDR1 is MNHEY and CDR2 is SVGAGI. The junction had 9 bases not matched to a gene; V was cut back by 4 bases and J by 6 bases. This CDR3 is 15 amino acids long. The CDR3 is CASSFTGTGINGYTF. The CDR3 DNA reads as TGTGCCAGCAGTTTCACCGGGACAGGGATAAATGGCTACACCTTC.

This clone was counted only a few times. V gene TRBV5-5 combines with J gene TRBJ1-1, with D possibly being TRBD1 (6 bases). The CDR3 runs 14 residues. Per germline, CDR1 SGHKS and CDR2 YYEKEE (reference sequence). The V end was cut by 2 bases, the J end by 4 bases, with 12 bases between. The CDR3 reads CASSFGDTTTEAFF. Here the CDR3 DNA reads TGTGCCAGCAGCTTCGGGGACACCACCACTGAAGCTTTCTTT.

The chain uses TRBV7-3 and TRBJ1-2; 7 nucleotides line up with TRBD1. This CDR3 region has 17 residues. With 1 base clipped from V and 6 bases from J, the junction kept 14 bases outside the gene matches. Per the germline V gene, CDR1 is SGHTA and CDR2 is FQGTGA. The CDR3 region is CASSLMAHGTVANGYTF. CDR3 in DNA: TGTGCCAGCAGCTTAATGGCCCACGGGACAGTTGCGAATGGCTACACCTTC.

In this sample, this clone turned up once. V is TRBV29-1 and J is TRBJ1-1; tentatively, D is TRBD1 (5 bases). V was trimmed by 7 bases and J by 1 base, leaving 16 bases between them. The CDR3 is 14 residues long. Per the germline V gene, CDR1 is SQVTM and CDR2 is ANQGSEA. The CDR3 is CSGTSDTTNTEAFF. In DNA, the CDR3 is TGCAGCGGGACTTCGGACACCACGAACACTGAAGCTTTCTTT. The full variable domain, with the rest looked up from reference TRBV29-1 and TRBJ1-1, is SAVISQKPSRDICQRGTSLTIQCQVDSQVTMMFWYRQQPGQSLTLIATANQGSEATYESGFVIDKFPISRPNLTFSTLTVSNMSPEDSSIYLCSGTSDTTNTEAFFGQGTRLTVV.

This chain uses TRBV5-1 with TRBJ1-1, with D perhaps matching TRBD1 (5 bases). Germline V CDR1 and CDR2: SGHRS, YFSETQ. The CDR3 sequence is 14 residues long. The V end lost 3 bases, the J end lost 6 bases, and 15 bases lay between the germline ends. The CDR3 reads CASSSSTRGAEAFF. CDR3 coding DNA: TGCGCCAGCAGCTCTTCGACTCGGGGGGCTGAAGCTTTCTTT.

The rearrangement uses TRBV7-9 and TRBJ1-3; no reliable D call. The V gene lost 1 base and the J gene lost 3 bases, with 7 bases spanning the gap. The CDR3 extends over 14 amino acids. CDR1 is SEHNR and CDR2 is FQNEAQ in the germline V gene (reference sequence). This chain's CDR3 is CASSLGWSGNTIYF. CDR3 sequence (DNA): TGTGCCAGCAGCTTAGGGTGGAGTGGAAACACCATATATTTT.

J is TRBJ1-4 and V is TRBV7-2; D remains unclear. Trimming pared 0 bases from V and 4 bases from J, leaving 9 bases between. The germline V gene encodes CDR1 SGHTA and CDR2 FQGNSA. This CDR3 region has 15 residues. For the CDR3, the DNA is TGTGCCAGCAGCTTAGCCCCGGGCCGTAATGAAAAACTGTTTTTT. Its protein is CASSLAPGRNEKLFF.

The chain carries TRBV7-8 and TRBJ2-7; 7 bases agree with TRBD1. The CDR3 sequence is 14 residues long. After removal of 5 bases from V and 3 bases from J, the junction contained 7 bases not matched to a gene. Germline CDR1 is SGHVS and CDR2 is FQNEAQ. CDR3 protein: CASSTRTGGYEQYF. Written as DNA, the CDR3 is TGTGCCAGCAGCACCCGGACAGGAGGCTACGAGCAGTACTTC.

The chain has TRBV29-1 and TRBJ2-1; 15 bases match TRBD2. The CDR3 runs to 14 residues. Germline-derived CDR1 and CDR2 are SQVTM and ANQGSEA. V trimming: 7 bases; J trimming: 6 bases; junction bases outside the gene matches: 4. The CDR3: CSAGLAGGPNEQFF. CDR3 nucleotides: TGCAGCGCCGGACTAGCGGGAGGGCCCAATGAGCAGTTCTTC.